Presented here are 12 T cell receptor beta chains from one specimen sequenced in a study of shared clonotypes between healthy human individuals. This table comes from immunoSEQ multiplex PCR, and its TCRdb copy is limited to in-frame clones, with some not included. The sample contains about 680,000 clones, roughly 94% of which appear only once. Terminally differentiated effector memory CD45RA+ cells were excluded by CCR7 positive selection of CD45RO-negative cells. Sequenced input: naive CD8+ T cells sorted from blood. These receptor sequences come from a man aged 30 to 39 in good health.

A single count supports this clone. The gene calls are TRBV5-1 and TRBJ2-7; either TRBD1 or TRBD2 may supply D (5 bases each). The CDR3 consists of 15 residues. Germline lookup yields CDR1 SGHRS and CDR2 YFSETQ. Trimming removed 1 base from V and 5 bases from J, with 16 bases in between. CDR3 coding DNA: TGCGCCAGCAGCTTGTCCGGAATCCCGGGGCACGAGCAGTACTTC. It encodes CASSLSGIPGHEQYF.

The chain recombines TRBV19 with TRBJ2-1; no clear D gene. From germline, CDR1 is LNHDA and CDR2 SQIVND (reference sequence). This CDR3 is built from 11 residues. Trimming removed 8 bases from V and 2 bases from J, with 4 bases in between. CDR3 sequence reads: CASWTYNEQFF. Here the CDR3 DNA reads TGTGCCAGTTGGACCTACAATGAGCAGTTCTTC.

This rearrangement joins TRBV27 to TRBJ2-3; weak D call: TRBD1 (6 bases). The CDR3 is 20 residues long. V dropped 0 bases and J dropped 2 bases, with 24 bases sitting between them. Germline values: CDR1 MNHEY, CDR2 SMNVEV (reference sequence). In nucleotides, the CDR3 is TGTGCCAGCAGTTTATCCACAGGGTTCGAGGGGATGGGGACCACAGATACGCAGTATTTT. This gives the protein CASSLSTGFEGMGTTDTQYF.

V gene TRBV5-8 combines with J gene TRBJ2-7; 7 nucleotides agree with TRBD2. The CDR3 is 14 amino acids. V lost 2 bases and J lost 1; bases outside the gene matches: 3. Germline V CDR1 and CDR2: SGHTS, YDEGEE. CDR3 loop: CASSFLAESYEQYF. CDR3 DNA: TGTGCCAGCAGCTTCCTAGCGGAGTCCTACGAGCAGTACTTC.

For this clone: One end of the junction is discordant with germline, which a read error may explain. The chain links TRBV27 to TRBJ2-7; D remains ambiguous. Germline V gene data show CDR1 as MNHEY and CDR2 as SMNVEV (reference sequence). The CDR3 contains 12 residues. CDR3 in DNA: TGTGCCAGCAGTCCCCGAACAGAAACTCTCCTCTTC. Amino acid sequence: CASSPRTETLLF.

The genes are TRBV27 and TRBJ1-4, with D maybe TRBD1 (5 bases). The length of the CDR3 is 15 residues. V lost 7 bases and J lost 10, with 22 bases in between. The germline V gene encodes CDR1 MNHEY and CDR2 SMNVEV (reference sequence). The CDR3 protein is CASKSGLGAERKLFF. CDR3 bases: TGTGCCAGCAAATCAGGGCTAGGGGCTGAACGAAAACTGTTTTTT.

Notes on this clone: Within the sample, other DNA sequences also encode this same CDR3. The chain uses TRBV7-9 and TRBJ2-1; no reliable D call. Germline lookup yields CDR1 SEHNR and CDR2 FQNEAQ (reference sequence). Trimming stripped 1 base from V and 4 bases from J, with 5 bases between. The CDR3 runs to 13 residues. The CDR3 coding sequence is TGTGCCAGCAGCTTAGTGGGGTACAATGAGCAGTTCTTC. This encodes CASSLVGYNEQFF. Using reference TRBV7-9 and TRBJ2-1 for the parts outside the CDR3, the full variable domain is DTGVSQNPRHKITKRGQNVTFRCDPISEHNRLYWYRQTLGQGPEFLTYFQNEAQLEKSRLLSDRFSAERPKGSFSTLEIQRTEQGDSAMYLCASSLVGYNEQFFGPGTRLTVL.

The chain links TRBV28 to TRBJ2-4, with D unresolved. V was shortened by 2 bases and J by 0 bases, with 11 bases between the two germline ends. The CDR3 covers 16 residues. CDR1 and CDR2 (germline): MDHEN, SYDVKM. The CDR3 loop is CASSLGIILAKNIQYF. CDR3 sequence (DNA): TGTGCCAGCAGTTTAGGGATTATACTAGCCAAAAACATTCAGTACTTC.

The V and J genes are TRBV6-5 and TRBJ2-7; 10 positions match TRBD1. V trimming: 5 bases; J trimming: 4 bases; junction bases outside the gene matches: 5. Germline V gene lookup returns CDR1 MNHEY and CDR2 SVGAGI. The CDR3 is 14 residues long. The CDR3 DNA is TGTGCCAGCAGTATGGGACAGGGGAGTTACGAGCAGTACTTC. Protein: CASSMGQGSYEQYF.

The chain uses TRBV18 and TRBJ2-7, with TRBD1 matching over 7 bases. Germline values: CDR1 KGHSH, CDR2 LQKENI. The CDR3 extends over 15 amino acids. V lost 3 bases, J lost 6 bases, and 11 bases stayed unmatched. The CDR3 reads CASSPGQGVRLEQYF. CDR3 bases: TGTGCCAGCTCACCCGGCCAGGGGGTTCGCCTCGAGCAGTACTTC.

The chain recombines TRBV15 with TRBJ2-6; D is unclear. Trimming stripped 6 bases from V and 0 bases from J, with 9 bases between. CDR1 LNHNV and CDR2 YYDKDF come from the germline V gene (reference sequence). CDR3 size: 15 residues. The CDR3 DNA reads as TGTGCCACCAGAGCAGGCCTCTCTGGGGCCAACGTCCTGACTTTC. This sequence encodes CATRAGLSGANVLTF.

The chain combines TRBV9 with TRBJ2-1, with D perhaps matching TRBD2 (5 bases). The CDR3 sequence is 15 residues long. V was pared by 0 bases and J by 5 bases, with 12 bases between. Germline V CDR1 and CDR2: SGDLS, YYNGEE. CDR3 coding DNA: TGTGCCAGCAGCGTAGTAACGGGAACGGACAATGAGCAGTTCTTC. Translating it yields CASSVVTGTDNEQFF.